Given below is one T cell receptor beta chain in context. Its target is not known. How the authors handled the data: With immunoSEQ giving junction-only sequences and no quality scores, filtering differed. Clones were read by immunoSEQ multiplex PCR, and TCRdb kept only the in-frame ones, dropping some. The DNA was the basis for D and trimming; V, J and clone size are from that table. The sample comprises 850,000 to 1,200,000 clones, more than 60% of which are singletons, and roughly 1.5% rests with the top ten. The germline V gene encodes CDR1 GTSNPN and CDR2 SVGIG (reference sequence). The CDR3 sequence is 11 residues long. Trimming cost V 0 bases and J 5 bases, with 5 bases left between them. The sample belongs to a study of shared clonotypes between healthy human individuals. Study-wide findings and caveats: Clonotype sharing among donors was expected to depend on sequencing depth.

The source material was memory CD4+ T cells sorted from blood. Subset specified: CD45RA-negative fraction. The TCR originated in a man aged 18 to 30 in good health. This rearrangement joins TRBV30 to TRBJ2-7, with D tentatively TRBD1 (5 bases). CDR3 loop: CAWSVGDEQYF. The CDR3 DNA sequence: TGTGCCTGGAGTGTAGGGGACGAGCAGTACTTC.